This T cell receptor beta chain was recorded in a study of blood T cell repertoires in COVID-19. Study-level background: Sources were T cells, B-cell-depleted T cells, or PBMCs; the material itself was cDNA or gDNA.

The CDR3 is made up of 12 amino acids. Germline CDR1 and CDR2: GTSNPN and SVGIG (reference sequence). V shed 3 bases and J shed 5 bases, with 9 bases lying between them. Authors' analysis steps: Scientists estimated how many nucleated cells there were by amplifying reference gene primers. Libraries were prepared by immunoSEQ multiplex PCR; TCRdb keeps only in-frame clonotypes and omits some of them. D and trimming were read from the DNA, whereas the V and J calls and clone size are those reported in that table. In the table there are roughly 250,000 clones, roughly 90% of which are singletons. Participant ages covered about 18 to 89 years across 24 US areas.

The sample taken for sequencing was PBMCs or T cells enriched from blood (not recorded which). The source of this sequence is a woman between 40 and 50 years old with acute COVID-19. This chain links TRBV30 with TRBJ2-3; D is perhaps TRBD1 (6 bases). The CDR3 sequence is CAWRQGGDTQYF. Written as DNA, the CDR3 is TGTGCCTGGAGACAAGGGGGAGATACGCAGTATTTT.